This T cell receptor (beta chain) originates from a study of T cell responses to AZD1222 COVID-19 vaccine. Study-level points and caveats: The donor cohort was predominantly white British with a female majority, and clonal diversity may have been underestimated. Spike-specific TCR breadth and depth rose after two AZD1222 doses. Unmutated regions of variants are reportedly targeted by nearly half of spike-specific TCRs.

CDR3 length equals 16 residues. CDR1 SGHRS and CDR2 YFSETQ come from the germline V gene. The ends were cut back, 2 bases at V and 3 bases at J, with 16 bases in the middle. Measured with immunoSEQ multiplex PCR; TCRdb has only the in-frame clones, and not every one. The table has around 84,000 clones, about 91% seen once; the top ten hold about a tenth. As to this clone: The antigen remains undetermined.

The material sequenced was peripheral blood, taken on day 0 of MenACWY control vaccination. This receptor was taken from an adult in good health. The chain uses TRBV5-1 and TRBJ2-3; TRBD1 or TRBD2 may be the D gene (6 bases each). The CDR3 spells CASSLKDSRGTDTQYF. CDR3 nucleotides: TGCGCCAGCAGCTTAAAGGACAGCCGGGGGACAGATACGCAGTATTTT.